This TCR beta chain was found in a study of cytomegalovirus exposure and HLA in healthy donors. The PCR employed 60 Vbeta primers together with 13 Jbeta primers. TCRdb's table, derived via immunoSEQ multiplex PCR, lists solely in-frame clones and lacks some. The sample contains 200,000 or so clones, about 70% of which appear only once. Germline V lookup: CDR1 SNHLY, CDR2 FYNNEI. This CDR3 region has 13 residues. V was trimmed by 7 bases and J by 5 bases, leaving 11 bases between them. The V call is TRBV2, the J call TRBJ1-4, with a tentative D call TRBD1 (5 bases). The material sequenced was PBMCs. The clonotype originates from a man aged 35-49 years in good health and CMV-seropositive. CDR3 amino acids: CASMGRENEKLFF. As DNA, the CDR3 is TGTGCCAGCATGGGGCGCGAGAATGAAAAACTGTTTTTT.